The source of this T cell receptor (beta chain) is a study of blood T cell repertoires in COVID-19. Study-wide background: Samples taken during acute and convalescent COVID-19 were collected in the United States, Italy and Spain.

Per the original methods: Cell counts per sample came from amplifying reference gene primers. The table came from immunoSEQ multiplex PCR; TCRdb's copy has only in-frame clones and leaves some out. V and J calls and clone size are copied from that table; D and trimming were computed from the DNA. The profile shows roughly 99,000 clones, 88% of them singletons. The Seattle patients, enrolled during active infection, were followed longitudinally. The V end lost 3 bases, the J end lost 2 bases, and 3 bases lay between the germline ends. Germline V gives CDR1 SGHNT, CDR2 YYREEE (reference sequence). The length of the CDR3 is 11 residues.

Sequenced input: peripheral blood. This chain links TRBV5-4 with TRBJ2-7; no clear D gene. The sequence was collected from a man aged 45-60 years with COVID-19, enrolled during active disease. CDR3 bases: TGTGCCAGCAGCTCTACCTACGAGCAGTACTTC. It yields the protein CASSSTYEQYF.